Given below is one T cell receptor (beta chain) in context. Germline values: CDR1 MNHEY, CDR2 SVGAGI. V was pared by 6 bases and J by 6 bases, with 15 bases between. This CDR3 is 15 amino acids long. The sample comes from a study of T cell responses to AZD1222 COVID-19 vaccine. The data were produced by immunoSEQ multiplex PCR, yet TCRdb's version contains in-frame clones alone and is incomplete. The sample lists over 150,000 clones, about 83% occurring once. The sequenced sample was peripheral blood, obtained 28 days after the second AZD1222 dose. This clonotype was obtained from an adult who received the AZD1222 COVID-19 vaccine. This rearrangement joins TRBV6-5 to TRBJ1-6, with D uncertain. The chain's CDR3 is CASRFNGRGNSPLHF. The CDR3 DNA reads as TGTGCCAGCAGGTTCAATGGTAGAGGTAATTCACCCCTCCACTTT.